One T cell receptor beta chain is described in this entry. The antigen remains undetermined. The data stem from a study of beta chain features in type 1 diabetes. Germline V gene data show CDR1 as SGHNT and CDR2 as YYREEE (reference sequence). The V end was cut by 7 bases, the J end by 6 bases, with 11 bases between. The CDR3 runs 12 residues. Overall study results and limits: Within each of all four CD4+ subsets, Type 1 diabetes patients had TCRB CDR3s that were moderately but significantly shorter.

Investigators reverse transcribed all isolated RNA, so they sequenced expressed TCRB transcripts. The repertoire was sequenced with immunoSEQ multiplex PCR; TCRdb's copy has only in-frame clones and lacks some. The data contain about 150,000 clones, around 13% of them seen just once; the ten biggest clones take up under 1.5%. This chain connects TRBV5-4 to TRBJ1-5; D unclear. The source material was central memory CD4+ T cells from blood. This TCR was sampled from a man aged 18 to 29 with type 1 diabetes. This CDR3 reads CASYNFGQPQHF. The CDR3 DNA follows: TGTGCCAGCTATAACTTCGGTCAGCCCCAGCATTTT.